Sequencing of this TCR beta chain was carried out in a study of identifying expanded T cells in peripheral blood. V dropped 4 bases and J dropped 4 bases, with 13 bases sitting between them. Germline V gene data show CDR1 as SNHLY and CDR2 as FYNNEI. The CDR3 loop spans 14 amino acids. Assay: immunoSEQ multiplex PCR; the TCRdb copy retains only in-frame clones and omits some. The sample shows about 130,000 clones, about 86% of them seen only once. The chain recombines TRBV2 with TRBJ1-1, with D uncertain. This clonotype originated in a person aged 18 to 75 in good health. Sequencing was carried out using blood. The CDR3 DNA follows: TGTGCCAGCAGTGTTGCCCAGGTTATCACTGAAGCTTTCTTT. It yields the protein CASSVAQVITEAFF.